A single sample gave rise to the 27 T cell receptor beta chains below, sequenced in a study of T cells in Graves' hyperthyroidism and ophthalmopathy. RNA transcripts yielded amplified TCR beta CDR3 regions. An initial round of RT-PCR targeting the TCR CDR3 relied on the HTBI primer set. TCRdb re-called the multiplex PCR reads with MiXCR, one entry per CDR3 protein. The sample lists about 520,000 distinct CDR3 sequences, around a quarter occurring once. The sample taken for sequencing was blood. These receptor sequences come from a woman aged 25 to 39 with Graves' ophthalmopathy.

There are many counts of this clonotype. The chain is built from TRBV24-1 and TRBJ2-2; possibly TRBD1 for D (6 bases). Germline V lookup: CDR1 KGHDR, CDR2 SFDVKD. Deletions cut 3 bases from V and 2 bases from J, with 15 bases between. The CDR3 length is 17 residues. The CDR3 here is CATSDQPQGVNTGELFF. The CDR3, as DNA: TGTGCCACCAGTGATCAACCACAGGGAGTTAACACCGGGGAGCTGTTTTTT.

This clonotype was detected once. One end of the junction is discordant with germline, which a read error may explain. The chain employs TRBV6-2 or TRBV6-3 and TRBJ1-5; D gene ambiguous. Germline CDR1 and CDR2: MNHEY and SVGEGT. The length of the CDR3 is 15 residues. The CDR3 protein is CASSSGSLGNQPQHF. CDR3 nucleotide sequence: TGTGCCAGCAGTTCCGGGTCTTTAGGCAATCAGCCTCAGCATTTT.

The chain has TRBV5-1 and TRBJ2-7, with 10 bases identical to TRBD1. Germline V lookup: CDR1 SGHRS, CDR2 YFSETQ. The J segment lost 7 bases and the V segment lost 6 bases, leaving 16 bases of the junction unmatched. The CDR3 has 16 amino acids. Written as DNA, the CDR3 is TGCGCCAGCACCGTCCAACCCGGGACAGGGGATGGGGAGCAGTACTTC. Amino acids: CASTVQPGTGDGEQYF.

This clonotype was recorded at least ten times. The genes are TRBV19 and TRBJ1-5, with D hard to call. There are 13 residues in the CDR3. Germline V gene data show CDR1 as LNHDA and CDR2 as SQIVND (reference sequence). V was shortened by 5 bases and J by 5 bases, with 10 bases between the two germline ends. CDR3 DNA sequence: TGTGCCAGTAGTTCCACAGCCTATCAGCCCCAGCATTTT. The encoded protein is CASSSTAYQPQHF.

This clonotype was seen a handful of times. The CDR3 bases are TGTGCCAGCAGCCGAGGAGTGGGAGCCGAGCAGTACTTC. It is translated as CASSRGVGAEQYF. The rearrangement uses TRBV4-2 and TRBJ2-7; possibly TRBD2 for D (5 bases). CDR1 and CDR2 (germline): LGHNA, YNFKEQ. The CDR3 has 13 amino acids. Trimming took off 4 bases at V and 6 bases at J, with 13 bases between the two ends.

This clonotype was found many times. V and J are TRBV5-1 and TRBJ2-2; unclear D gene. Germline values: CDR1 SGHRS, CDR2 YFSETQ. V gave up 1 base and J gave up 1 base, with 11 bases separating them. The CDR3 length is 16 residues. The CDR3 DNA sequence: TGCGCCAGCAGCTTGCCGCCCCTGGGGAACACCGGGGAGCTGTTTTTT. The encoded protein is CASSLPPLGNTGELFF.

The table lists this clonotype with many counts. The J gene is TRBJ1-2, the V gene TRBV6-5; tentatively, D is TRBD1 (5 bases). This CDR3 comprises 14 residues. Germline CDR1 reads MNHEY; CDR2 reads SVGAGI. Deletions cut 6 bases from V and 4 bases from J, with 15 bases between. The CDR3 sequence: CASRAGGRSYGYTF. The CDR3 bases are TGTGCCAGCAGGGCTGGGGGACGATCCTATGGCTACACCTTC.

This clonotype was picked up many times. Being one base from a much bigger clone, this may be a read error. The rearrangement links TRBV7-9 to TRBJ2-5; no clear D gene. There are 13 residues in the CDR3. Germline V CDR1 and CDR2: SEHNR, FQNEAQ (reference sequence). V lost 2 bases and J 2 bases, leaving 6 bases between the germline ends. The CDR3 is CASSLLLQETQYF. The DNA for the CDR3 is TGTGCCAGCAGCTTATTACTGCAAGAGACCCAGTACTTC.

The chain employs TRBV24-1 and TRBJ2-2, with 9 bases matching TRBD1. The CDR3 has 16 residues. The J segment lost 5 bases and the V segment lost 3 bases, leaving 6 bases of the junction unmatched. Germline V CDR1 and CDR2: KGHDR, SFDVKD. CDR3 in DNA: TGTGCCACCAGTGATGGGGGACAGGGCGAAACCGGGGAGCTGTTTTTT. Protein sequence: CATSDGGQGETGELFF.

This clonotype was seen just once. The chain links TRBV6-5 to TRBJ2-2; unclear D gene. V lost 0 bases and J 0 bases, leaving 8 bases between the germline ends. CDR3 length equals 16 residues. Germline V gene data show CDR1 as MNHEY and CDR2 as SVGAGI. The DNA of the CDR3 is TGTGCCAGCAGTTACTCGCCGGTTCCGAACACCGGGGAGCTGTTTTTT. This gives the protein CASSYSPVPNTGELFF.

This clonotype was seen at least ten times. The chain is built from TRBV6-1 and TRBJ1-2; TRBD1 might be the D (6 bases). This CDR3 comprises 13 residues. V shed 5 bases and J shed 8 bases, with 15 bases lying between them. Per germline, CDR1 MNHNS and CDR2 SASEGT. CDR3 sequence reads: CASSTGGAGGYTF. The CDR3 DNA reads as TGTGCCAGCAGTACGGGGGGCGCAGGCGGCTACACCTTC.

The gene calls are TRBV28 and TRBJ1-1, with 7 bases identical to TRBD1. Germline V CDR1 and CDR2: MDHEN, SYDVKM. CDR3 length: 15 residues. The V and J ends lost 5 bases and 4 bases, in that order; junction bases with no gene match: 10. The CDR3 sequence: CASSTSTGTSTEAFF. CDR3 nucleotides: TGTGCCAGCAGTACCTCGACAGGGACCAGCACTGAAGCTTTCTTT. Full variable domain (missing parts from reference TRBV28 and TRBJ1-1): DVKVTQSSRYLVKRTGEKVFLECVQDMDHENMFWYRQDPGLGLRLIYFSYDVKMKEKGDIPEGYSVSREKKERFSLILESASTNQTSMYLCASSTSTGTSTEAFFGQGTRLTVV.

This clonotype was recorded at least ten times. The CDR3 nucleotides read TGTGCCAGCAGACCCCGACGGGAGGGCACTGAAGCTTTCTTT. This translates into CASRPRREGTEAFF. The chain uses TRBV6-2 or TRBV6-3 and TRBJ1-1; D ambiguous. CDR3 length: 14 residues. Deletions cut 6 bases from V and 4 bases from J, with 15 bases between. Germline V gene data show CDR1 as MNHEY and CDR2 as SVGEGT.

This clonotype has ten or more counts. CDR3 protein: CASTNPPSEQYF. DNA for the CDR3: TGTGCCAGCACCAATCCCCCTTCCGAGCAGTACTTC. J is TRBJ2-7 and V is TRBV6-2 or TRBV6-3; no reliable D call. Per germline, CDR1 MNHEY and CDR2 SVGEGT. The CDR3 length is 12 residues. Trimming shortened V by 7 bases and J by 6 bases, and 13 bases separated the two germline ends.

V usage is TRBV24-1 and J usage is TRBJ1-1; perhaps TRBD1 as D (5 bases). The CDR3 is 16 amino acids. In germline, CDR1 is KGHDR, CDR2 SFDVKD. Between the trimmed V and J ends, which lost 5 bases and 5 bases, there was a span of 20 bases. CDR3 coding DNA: TGTGCCACCAGTGCGTGGACATCCCTAGGTGCAACTGAAGCTTTCTTT. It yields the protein CATSAWTSLGATEAFF.

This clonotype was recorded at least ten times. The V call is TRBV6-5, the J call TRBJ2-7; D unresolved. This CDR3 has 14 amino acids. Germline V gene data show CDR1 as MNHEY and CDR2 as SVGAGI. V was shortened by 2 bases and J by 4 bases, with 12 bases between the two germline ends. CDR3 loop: CASSYGSSWYEQYF. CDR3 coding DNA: TGTGCCAGCAGTTACGGTAGTTCTTGGTACGAGCAGTACTTC.

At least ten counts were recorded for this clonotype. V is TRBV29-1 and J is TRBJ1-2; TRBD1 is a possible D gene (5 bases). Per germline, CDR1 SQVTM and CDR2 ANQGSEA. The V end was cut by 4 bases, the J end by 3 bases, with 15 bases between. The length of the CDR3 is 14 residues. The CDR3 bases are TGCAGCGTTGCCACGCCTTCGGGGGACTATGGCTACACCTTC. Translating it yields CSVATPSGDYGYTF.

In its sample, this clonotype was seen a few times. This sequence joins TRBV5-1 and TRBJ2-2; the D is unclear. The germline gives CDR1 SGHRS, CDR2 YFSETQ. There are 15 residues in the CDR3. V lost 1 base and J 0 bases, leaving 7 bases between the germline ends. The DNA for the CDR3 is TGCGCCAGCAGCTTGAACTCAGCGAACACCGGGGAGCTGTTTTTT. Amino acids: CASSLNSANTGELFF.

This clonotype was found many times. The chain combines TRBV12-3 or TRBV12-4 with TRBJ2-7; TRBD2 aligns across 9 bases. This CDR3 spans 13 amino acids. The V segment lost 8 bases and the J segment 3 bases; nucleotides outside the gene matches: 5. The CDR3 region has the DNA TGTGCCAGCCGTCGGCGGGGGGGCTACGAGCAGTACTTC. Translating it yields CASRRRGGYEQYF.

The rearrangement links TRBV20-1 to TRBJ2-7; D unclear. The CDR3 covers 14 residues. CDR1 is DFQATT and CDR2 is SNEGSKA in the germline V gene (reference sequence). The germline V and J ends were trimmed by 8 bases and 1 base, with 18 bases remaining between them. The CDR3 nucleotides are TGCAGTTCCCGTACCCCCGGCAGATCCTACGAGCAGTACTTC. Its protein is CSSRTPGRSYEQYF.

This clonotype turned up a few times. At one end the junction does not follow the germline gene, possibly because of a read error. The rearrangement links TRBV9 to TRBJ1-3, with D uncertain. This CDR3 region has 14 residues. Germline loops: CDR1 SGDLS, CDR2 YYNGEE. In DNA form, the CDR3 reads TGTGCCAGCAGCGTAGATTCTCTTGGAAGCACCATATATTTT. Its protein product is CASSVDSLGSTIYF. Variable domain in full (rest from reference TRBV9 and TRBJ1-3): DSGVTQTPKHLITATGQRVTLRCSPRSGDLSVYWYQQSLDQGLQFLIQYYNGEERAKGNILERFSAQQFPDLHSELNLSSLELGDSALYFCASSVDSLGSTIYFGEGSWLTVV.

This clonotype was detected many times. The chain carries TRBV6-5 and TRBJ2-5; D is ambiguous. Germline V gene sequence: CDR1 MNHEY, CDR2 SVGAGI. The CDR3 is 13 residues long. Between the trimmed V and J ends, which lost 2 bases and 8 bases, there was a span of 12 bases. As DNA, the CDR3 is TGTGCCAGCAGTTACGGCTCTAAGGGTACCCAGTACTTC. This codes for CASSYGSKGTQYF.

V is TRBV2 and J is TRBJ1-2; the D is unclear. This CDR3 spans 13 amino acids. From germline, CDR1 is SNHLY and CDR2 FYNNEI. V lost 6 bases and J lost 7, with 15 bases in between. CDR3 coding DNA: TGTGCCAGCAGAGAGGAGGACGGGTCTGGCTACACCTTC. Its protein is CASREEDGSGYTF.

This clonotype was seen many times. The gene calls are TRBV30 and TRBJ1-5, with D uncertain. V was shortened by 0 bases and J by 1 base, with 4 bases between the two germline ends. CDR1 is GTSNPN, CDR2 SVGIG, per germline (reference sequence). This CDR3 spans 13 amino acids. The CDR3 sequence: CAWSVQSNQPQHF. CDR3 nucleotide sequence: TGTGCCTGGAGTGTACAGAGCAATCAGCCCCAGCATTTT.

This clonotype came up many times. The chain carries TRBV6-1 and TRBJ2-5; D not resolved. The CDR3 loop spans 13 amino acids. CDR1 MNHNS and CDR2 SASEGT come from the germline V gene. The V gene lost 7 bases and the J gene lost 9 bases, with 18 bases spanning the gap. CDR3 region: CASTLGPETAQYF. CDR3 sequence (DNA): TGTGCCAGCACCTTAGGCCCAGAGACGGCCCAGTACTTC.

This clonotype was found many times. This CDR3 is CASSQDGSGSSYEQYF. CDR3 bases: TGCGCCAGCAGCCAAGATGGTAGCGGCAGCTCCTACGAGCAGTACTTC. This chain joins TRBV4-1 and TRBJ2-7; D is perhaps TRBD2 (6 bases). Germline V gene data show CDR1 as MGHRA and CDR2 as YSYEKL. The V end lost 0 bases, the J end lost 0 bases, and 12 bases lay between the germline ends. The CDR3 extends over 16 amino acids.

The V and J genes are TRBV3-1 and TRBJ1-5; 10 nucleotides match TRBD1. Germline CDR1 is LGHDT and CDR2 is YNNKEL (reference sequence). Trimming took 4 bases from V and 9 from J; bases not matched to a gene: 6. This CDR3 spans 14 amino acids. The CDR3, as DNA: TGTGCCAGCAGCCGGGGGACAGGGGAGCCGCCCCAGCATTTT. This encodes CASSRGTGEPPQHF.